This T cell receptor (beta chain) comes out of a study of shared T cell receptors in the human thymus. CDR3 length equals 19 residues. Germline V gene sequence: CDR1 SGHKS, CDR2 YYEKEE (reference sequence). The ends lost 1 base at V and 0 bases at J; junction bases unmatched: 16. Here immunoSEQ multiplex PCR was the method, and the copy in TCRdb shows in-frame clones only, minus some. This table holds 700,000 to 750,000 clones, 80% to 90% found once. This sample was also put to use in a study of human thymus T cells. From that report: Corrective surgery for congenital heart defects was being performed on the healthy Finnish infants who served as donors. Thymus was obtained from resections taken during corrective heart surgery.

The sequence was obtained from a girl under three years old with a congenital heart defect. This chain links TRBV5-5 with TRBJ2-7, with 7 bases lining up with TRBD1. What was sequenced was thymocytes. The DNA for the CDR3 is TGTGCCAGCAGCTTGTTTACGAGCTCCAGGGGGTTGCACTCCTACGAGCAGTACTTC. Protein product: CASSLFTSSRGLHSYEQYF.